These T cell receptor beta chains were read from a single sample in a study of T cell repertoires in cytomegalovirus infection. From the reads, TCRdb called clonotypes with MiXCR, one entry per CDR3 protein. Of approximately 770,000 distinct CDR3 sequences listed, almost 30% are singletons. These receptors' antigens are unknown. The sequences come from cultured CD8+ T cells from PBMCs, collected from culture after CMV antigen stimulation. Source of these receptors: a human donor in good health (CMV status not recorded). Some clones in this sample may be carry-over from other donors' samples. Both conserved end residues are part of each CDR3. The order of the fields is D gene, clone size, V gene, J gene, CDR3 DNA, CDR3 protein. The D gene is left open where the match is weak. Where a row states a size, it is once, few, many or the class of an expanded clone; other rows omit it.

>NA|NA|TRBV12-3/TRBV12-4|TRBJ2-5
TGTGCCAGCAGAGGGTTAAAAGAGACCCAGTACTTC
CASRGLKETQYF
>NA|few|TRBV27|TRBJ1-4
TGTGCCAGCAGTTCTATACCCTCGGGAGTTAATGAAAAACTGTTTTTT
CASSSIPSGVNEKLFF
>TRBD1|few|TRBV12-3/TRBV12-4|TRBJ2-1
TGTGCCAGCAGGCCATCGACGGCCGGGACAGGGGTCCACAATGAGCAGTTCTTC
CASRPSTAGTGVHNEQFF
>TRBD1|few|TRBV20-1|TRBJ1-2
TGCAGTGCTAGAGAGATCCGGGACAGGGTTAACTATGGCTACACCTTC
CSAREIRDRVNYGYTF
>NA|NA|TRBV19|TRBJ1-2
TGTGCCAGTACGCCTCTGGGGGGGCCCTATGGCTACACCTTC
CASTPLGGPYGYTF
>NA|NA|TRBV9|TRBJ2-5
TGTGCCAGCAGCGTCCAGGGAACGCAAGAGACCCAGTACTTC
CASSVQGTQETQYF
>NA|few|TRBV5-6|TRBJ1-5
TGTGCCAGCAGCTTGATGACAGCTAATCAGCCCCAGCATTTT
CASSLMTANQPQHF
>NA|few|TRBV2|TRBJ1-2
TGTGCCAGCAGTGAAATGGCAGGAACCGTGAACTATGGCTACACCTTC
CASSEMAGTVNYGYTF
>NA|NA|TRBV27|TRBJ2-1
TGTGCCAGCAGTTTAGGGCGAAGGGATGAGCAGTTCTTC
CASSLGRRDEQFF
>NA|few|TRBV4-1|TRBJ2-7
TGCGCCAGTAGCACAGAGGACGCCGGAAGCTACGAGCAGTACTTC
CASSTEDAGSYEQYF